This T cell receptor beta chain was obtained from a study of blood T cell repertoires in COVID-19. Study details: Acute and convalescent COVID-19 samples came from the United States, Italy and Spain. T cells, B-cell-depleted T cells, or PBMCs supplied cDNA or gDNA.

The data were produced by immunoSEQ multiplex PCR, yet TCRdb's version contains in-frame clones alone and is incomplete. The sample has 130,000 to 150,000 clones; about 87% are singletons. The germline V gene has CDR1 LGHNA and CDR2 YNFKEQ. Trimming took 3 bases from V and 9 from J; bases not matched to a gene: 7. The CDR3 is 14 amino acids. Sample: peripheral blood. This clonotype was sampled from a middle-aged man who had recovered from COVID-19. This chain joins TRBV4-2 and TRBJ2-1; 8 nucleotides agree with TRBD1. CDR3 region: CASSHLTGDPEQFF. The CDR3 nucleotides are TGTGCCAGCAGCCACCTGACAGGGGACCCTGAGCAGTTCTTC.